This paragraph reports one TCR beta chain. Its antigen remains unknown. These data come from a study of blood T cells in healthy people across ages. J was trimmed by 2 bases and V by 7 bases; bases with no gene match: 10. Germline V gives CDR1 MNHNY, CDR2 SVGAGI (reference sequence). The CDR3 runs 15 residues. Study outcomes and limitations: Naive CD4+ cells and diversity were both higher in long-lived donors than in aged donors.

A second about 7 to 11 cycle PCR used barcoded and J-beta primers. TCRdb re-called the 5' RACE reads with MiXCR, one entry per CDR3 protein. This table holds about 640,000 distinct CDR3 sequences, about 54% found once. The sequence derives from a man aged 55 to 70 in good health. This chain uses TRBV6-6 with TRBJ2-7; TRBD2 matches at 8 bases. Material for sequencing was blood. CDR3 residues: CASTGGGGSPYEQYF. CDR3 coding DNA: TGTGCCAGCACCGGGGGGGGTGGCTCCCCCTACGAGCAGTACTTC.